This paragraph covers one TCR beta chain sequence. Its target is not known. The data were obtained in a study of CXCR3-negative and CXCR3-positive naive CD8 T cells. Study results and caveats: CXCR3-negative and CXCR3-positive naive cells shared comparable TRBV-TRBJ usage, but memory cells did not.

The CDR3 has 16 amino acids. Looked up from germline, CDR1 is MNHEY and CDR2 is SVGAGI. The libraries of TRB cDNA were prepared using 5' RACE with UMI labels. TCRdb reprocessed the 5' RACE reads and stores each CDR3 protein as one record, lacking DNA. The sample data list about 62,000 distinct CDR3 sequences. The sequencing input was naive CXCR3- CD8+ T cells from blood. Regarding subset: CD45RO-CCR7+CD27+CD95- naive CD8+ T cells lacking CXCR3 (TNR3-). The chain has TRBV6-5 and TRBJ2-1; lacking DNA, the TRBD2 call made by TCRdb goes unchecked. This receptor was obtained from a human donor in good health. Some clones in this sample may be carry-over from other donors' samples. The CDR3 region is CASRTYSTGLENEQFF.